This TCR beta chain was captured by sequencing in a study of shared clonotypes between healthy human individuals. Whole-study findings and limits: Although depth was large, rarefaction showed that sequencing of the sorted subsets was incomplete. Larger estimated richness was generally recorded for naive subsets relative to memory subsets.

The repertoire was sequenced with immunoSEQ multiplex PCR; TCRdb's copy has only in-frame clones and lacks some. Here the sample spans about 680,000 clones, 92% being singletons. This clone appeared a single time. Its antigen is undetermined. The CDR3 contains 17 residues. V lost 1 base and J lost 3; bases outside the gene matches: 8. Per the germline V gene, CDR1 is SGHVS and CDR2 is FNYEAQ. CD8 cells regarded as naive lacked CD45RO, were positively chosen for CCR7, and omitted terminally differentiated effector memory CD45RA+ cells. Sequenced sample: naive CD8+ T cells sorted from blood. This sequence joins TRBV7-6 and TRBJ2-3; TRBD2 matches at 9 bases. The source is a man younger than 40 in good health. The DNA of the CDR3 is TGTGCCAGCAGCTTAGAGATTCCTAGCGGGATAACAGATACGCAGTATTTT. It encodes CASSLEIPSGITDTQYF.